Listed here is a single T cell receptor (beta chain). Its antigen remains unknown. Trimming cost V 5 bases and J 6 bases, with 13 bases left between them. The CDR3 extends over 12 amino acids. Germline V CDR1 and CDR2: SQVTM, ANQGSEA. The memory gate held CD4+ cells that were not CD45RA+CCR7+CD95- naive cells, over 95% pure. Blood from healthy donors was obtained in Switzerland from donation centers. Sorting first excluded CD8+, CD14+, CD16+, CD56+, CD19+ and CD25-bright cells. This entry comes from a study of human CD4 T cells and Enterobacteriaceae. Study results and caveats: Matching to same-donor CFSE-low cultures alone inferred ex vivo clonotype reactivity.

This table comes from immunoSEQ multiplex PCR, and its TCRdb copy is limited to in-frame clones, with some not included. The sample includes some 30,000 clones, about 80% seen only once; the top ten take approximately 1.7%. This chain connects TRBV29-1 to TRBJ2-5, with D unresolved. The clonotype originates from a human donor in good health. Sequenced: memory CD4+ T cells from blood. Here the CDR3 reads CSVNTPGQTQYF. For the CDR3, the DNA is TGCAGCGTTAATACCCCCGGGCAGACCCAGTACTTC.